The 15 T cell receptor beta chains below come from one sample, sequenced in a study of blood T cell repertoires in COVID-19. Libraries were prepared by immunoSEQ multiplex PCR; TCRdb keeps only in-frame clonotypes and omits some of them. This table holds about 150,000 clones, around 88% found once. Sequenced material: peripheral blood. The receptor set was obtained from a human donor in a cohort sampled during active COVID-19.

The CDR3 sequence: CACNQAGGYNEQFF. The CDR3, as DNA: TGTGCCTGCAATCAAGCGGGGGGCTACAATGAGCAGTTCTTC. The rearrangement links TRBV30 to TRBJ2-1; 9 positions agree with TRBD2. Germline V gene lookup returns CDR1 GTSNPN and CDR2 SVGIG (reference sequence). J was trimmed by 3 bases and V by 6 bases; bases with no gene match: 6. This CDR3 region has 14 residues. Full variable domain (remainder filled in from reference TRBV30 and TRBJ2-1): SQTIHQWPATLVQPVGSPLSLECTVEGTSNPNLYWYRQAAGRGLQLLFYSVGIGQISSEVPQNLSASRPQDRQFILSSKKLLLSDSGFYLCACNQAGGYNEQFFGPGTRLTVL.

The rearrangement joins TRBV28 to TRBJ1-2; D is uncertain. CDR3 length: 15 amino acids. Trimming took 8 bases from V and 0 from J, leaving 16 bases between them. CDR1 MDHEN and CDR2 SYDVKM come from the germline V gene. The CDR3 DNA reads TGTGCCAGCGTTTTTAGGCCGAGGGCTAACTATGGCTACACCTTC. Translating it yields CASVFRPRANYGYTF.

The chain couples TRBV7-3 to TRBJ2-3; D remains unclear. V dropped 6 bases and J dropped 3 bases, with 13 bases sitting between them. The CDR3 is 14 residues long. CDR1 is SGHTA and CDR2 is FQGTGA in the germline V gene. CDR3 sequence reads: CASSLSGPTDTQYF. The DNA of the CDR3 is TGTGCCAGCAGTTTGTCTGGGCCAACAGATACGCAGTATTTT.

This sequence joins TRBV28 and TRBJ1-1; D might be TRBD1 (5 bases). The CDR3 runs to 14 residues. The germline gives CDR1 MDHEN, CDR2 SYDVKM. With 7 bases removed from V and 0 bases from J, the gap between germline ends came to 12 bases. In DNA, the CDR3 is TGTGCCAGCATGACTGGGGGGTTGAACACTGAAGCTTTCTTT. It codes for CASMTGGLNTEAFF.

This chain joins TRBV18 and TRBJ1-5; D remains ambiguous. The CDR3 sequence is 14 residues long. V was cut by 2 bases and J by 4 bases, with 9 bases left in between. Germline V lookup: CDR1 KGHSH, CDR2 LQKENI. CDR3 in amino acids: CASSPGQANQPQHF. The CDR3 bases are TGTGCCAGCTCACCAGGGCAGGCAAATCAGCCCCAGCATTTT.

CDR3 region: CASSQSQGTQYF. The CDR3 DNA sequence: TGTGCCAGCAGTCAATCTCAGGGTACGCAGTATTTT. The chain is built from TRBV6-2 or TRBV6-3 and TRBJ2-3, with D possibly TRBD1 on 5 matching bases. Trimming left V 5 bases short and J 8 bases short, with 11 bases between. The CDR3 extends over 12 amino acids. Germline V gene sequence: CDR1 MNHEY, CDR2 SVGEGT.

The genes are TRBV6-1 and TRBJ1-2; 7 nucleotides match TRBD1. The junction had 4 bases not matched to a gene; V was cut back by 2 bases and J by 4 bases. Germline assignment: CDR1 MNHNS and CDR2 SASEGT. The CDR3 is made up of 14 amino acids. CDR3 region: CASSEIEGAYGYTF. In nucleotides, the CDR3 is TGTGCCAGCAGTGAAATTGAGGGGGCCTATGGCTACACCTTC.

The rearrangement joins TRBV3-1 (or the pseudogene TRBV3-2) to TRBJ2-3; D might be TRBD2 (6 bases). The CDR3 spans 13 residues. Germline V gene sequence: CDR1 LGHDT, CDR2 YNNKEL (reference sequence). V was pared by 4 bases and J by 7 bases, with 12 bases between. The CDR3 DNA reads as TGTGCCAGCAGCCCCGGGACTCTTCATACGCAGTATTTT. Translating it yields CASSPGTLHTQYF.

The chain is built from TRBV5-1 and TRBJ2-3, with D perhaps TRBD2 (5 bases). The V gene lost 6 bases and the J gene lost 0 bases, with 11 bases spanning the gap. The germline V gene encodes CDR1 SGHRS and CDR2 YFSETQ. This CDR3 spans 14 amino acids. This CDR3 reads CASKIAFSTDTQYF. CDR3 in DNA: TGCGCCAGCAAAATAGCGTTTAGCACAGATACGCAGTATTTT. Complete variable domain (other parts from reference TRBV5-1 and TRBJ2-3): KAGVTQTPRYLIKTRGQQVTLSCSPISGHRSVSWYQQTPGQGLQFLFEYFSETQRNKGNFPGRFSGRQFSNSRSEMNVSTLELGDSALYLCASKIAFSTDTQYFGPGTRLTVL.

The chain recombines TRBV2 with TRBJ2-3; 10 bases match TRBD2. The V gene end was trimmed by 8 bases and the J gene end by 3 bases; junction bases not matched to a gene: 5. Looked up from germline, CDR1 is SNHLY and CDR2 is FYNNEI. CDR3 length: 14 residues. CDR3 region: CASEGAGGTDTQYF. CDR3 bases: TGTGCCAGCGAGGGAGCGGGAGGGACAGATACGCAGTATTTT.

This chain links TRBV10-3 with TRBJ2-7, with D tentatively TRBD2 (5 bases). Trimming cost V 0 bases and J 0 bases, with 12 bases left between them. CDR1 and CDR2 from the germline V gene are ENHRY and SYGVKD. The length of the CDR3 is 16 residues. The CDR3 DNA reads as TGTGCCATCAGTGAGTCGGGTTCGGGGTCCTCCTACGAGCAGTACTTC. This gives the protein CAISESGSGSSYEQYF.

The chain couples TRBV29-1 to TRBJ1-4; 7 bases align to TRBD1. V was clipped by 6 bases and J by 7 bases; unmatched bases: 8. Looked up from germline, CDR1 is SQVTM and CDR2 is ANQGSEA. The CDR3 runs 13 residues. Here the CDR3 DNA reads TGCAGCGTCGAGAGGGGGCTGGGTGAAAAACTGTTTTTT. Protein: CSVERGLGEKLFF.

The chain joins TRBV19 to TRBJ1-4; 8 nucleotides agree with TRBD1. V lost 4 bases and J lost 8; bases outside the gene matches: 12. The CDR3 has 16 amino acids. The germline V gene has CDR1 LNHDA and CDR2 SQIVND (reference sequence). The CDR3 DNA reads as TGTGCCAGTAGTAACGAGAGACAGGGGTCCGTCGAAAAACTGTTTTTT. Translation: CASSNERQGSVEKLFF.

V usage is TRBV3-1 (or the pseudogene TRBV3-2) and J usage is TRBJ1-2, with 8 bases matching TRBD1. The CDR3 is 16 amino acids. Per the germline V gene, CDR1 is LGHDT and CDR2 is YNNKEL (reference sequence). V lost 3 bases and J lost 4; bases outside the gene matches: 10. The DNA of the CDR3 is TGTGCCAGCAGCCATGGCGGGACAGGAGAAATCTATGGCTACACCTTC. Protein: CASSHGGTGEIYGYTF.

This clone is a singleton in its sample. One end of the junction varies from germline; a read error may be responsible. This sequence joins TRBV7-8 and TRBJ2-1; 9 nucleotides line up with TRBD1. The CDR3 is 13 residues long. Germline values: CDR1 SGHVS, CDR2 FQNEAQ. The CDR3 loop is CASSSLMWDRAVF. CDR3 coding DNA: TGTGCCAGCAGCTCTCTAATGTGGGACAGGGCGGTCTTC.